The 14 T cell receptor beta chains below come from one sample, sequenced in a study of CD8 T cells in ankylosing spondylitis. Each CDR3 protein gets one entry after TCRdb re-called the 5' RACE reads with MiXCR. The table records some 840,000 distinct CDR3 sequences, 10% to 15% of them present only once. The antigens these receptors bind are not known. Overall study findings and caveats: For ankylosing spondylitis blood, a TCR beta motif of fewer than 10 highly homologous variants appeared characteristic.

The sequencing sample was made of blood, either unsorted or a sorted T cell fraction (not recorded which). These receptor sequences come from a male donor with ankylosing spondylitis.

This clonotype was detected a few times. The CDR3 sequence: CASSSGGVSNTGELFF. The CDR3 DNA follows: TGCGCCAGCAGCTCCGGCGGGGTTTCGAACACCGGGGAGCTGTTTTTT. This chain links TRBV5-1 with TRBJ2-2, with D possibly being TRBD2 (6 bases). Deletions cut 3 bases from V and 0 bases from J, with 12 bases between. The CDR3 loop spans 16 amino acids. Germline loops: CDR1 SGHRS, CDR2 YFSETQ.

In DNA, the CDR3 is TGTGCCAGCAGCTTAAGGGCAGGGCAAACCGGGGGCTACACCTTC. Amino acids: CASSLRAGQTGGYTF. The gene calls are TRBV7-2 and TRBJ1-2; a possible D gene is TRBD1 (5 bases). Looked up from germline, CDR1 is SGHTA and CDR2 is FQGNSA. This CDR3 region has 15 residues. The V end lost 2 bases, the J end lost 8 bases, and 18 bases lay between the germline ends.

This clonotype was observed a few times. V gene TRBV20-1 combines with J gene TRBJ2-1; D not certain. Trimming pared 3 bases from V and 0 bases from J, leaving 6 bases between. Per the germline V gene, CDR1 is DFQATT and CDR2 is SNEGSKA (reference sequence). This CDR3 spans 13 amino acids. The CDR3, as DNA: TGCAGTGCTAGCATGGGCTCCTACAATGAGCAGTTCTTC. Protein: CSASMGSYNEQFF.

The table lists this clonotype with many counts. The rearrangement joins TRBV5-1 to TRBJ1-4; 10 bases fit TRBD1. The junction had 6 bases not matched to a gene; V was cut back by 3 bases and J by 7 bases. The germline gives CDR1 SGHRS, CDR2 YFSETQ. The CDR3 is made up of 15 amino acids. The DNA of the CDR3 is TGCGCCAGCAGCTCCGCCGGGACAGGGGCTGAAAAACTGTTTTTT. It yields the protein CASSSAGTGAEKLFF.

This clonotype appeared a few times. The chain has TRBV28 and TRBJ1-2; no reliable D call. Trimming took off 8 bases at V and 5 bases at J, with 15 bases between the two ends. Germline loops: CDR1 MDHEN, CDR2 SYDVKM. The CDR3 length is 13 residues. The CDR3: CASSRALVYGYTF. As DNA, the CDR3 is TGTGCCAGCTCGAGGGCCCTTGTTTATGGCTACACCTTC.

There are a few counts of this clonotype. The chain uses TRBV20-1 and TRBJ2-5, with D perhaps TRBD1 or TRBD2 (7 bases each). V dropped 5 bases and J dropped 5 bases, with 15 bases sitting between them. This CDR3 spans 13 amino acids. CDR1 and CDR2 from the germline V gene are DFQATT and SNEGSKA (reference sequence). CDR3: CSAWEGALETQYF. CDR3 coding DNA: TGCAGTGCTTGGGAGGGGGCCCTGGAGACCCAGTACTTC.

This chain joins TRBV2 and TRBJ2-1; 14 bases match TRBD2. Germline V lookup: CDR1 SNHLY, CDR2 FYNNEI. V shed 2 bases and J 5 bases; nucleotides not matched to a gene: 2. The CDR3 length is 16 residues. CDR3 region: CASSELGLAGDNEQFF. DNA for the CDR3: TGTGCCAGCAGTGAACTGGGACTAGCGGGGGACAATGAGCAGTTCTTC.

This clonotype was counted many times. The gene calls are TRBV20-1 and TRBJ2-7; D might be TRBD2 (6 bases). Germline loops: CDR1 DFQATT, CDR2 SNEGSKA (reference sequence). Between the trimmed V and J ends, which lost 4 bases and 4 bases, there was a span of 17 bases. The CDR3 covers 14 residues. CDR3 coding DNA: TGCAGTGCTATCCCCGGGACTCTCACTTACGAGCAGTACTTC. As protein: CSAIPGTLTYEQYF.

The chain couples TRBV20-1 to TRBJ2-3; maybe TRBD2 (7 bases). CDR3 size: 16 residues. Trimming stripped 1 base from V and 5 bases from J, with 19 bases between. Per the germline V gene, CDR1 is DFQATT and CDR2 is SNEGSKA (reference sequence). The CDR3 loop is CSARVYRGAGVDTQYF. CDR3 coding DNA: TGCAGTGCTAGAGTTTATCGGGGGGCCGGGGTAGATACGCAGTATTTT.

This clonotype was recorded at least ten times. V usage is TRBV5-1 and J usage is TRBJ1-1; D remains ambiguous. Germline V gene sequence: CDR1 SGHRS, CDR2 YFSETQ. Trimming removed 3 bases from V and 2 bases from J, with 8 bases in between. The CDR3 totals 13 residues. CDR3 amino acids: CASSSQDNTEAFF. The CDR3 DNA follows: TGCGCCAGCAGCTCGCAGGATAACACTGAAGCTTTCTTT.

This clonotype was seen a few times. This rearrangement joins TRBV5-1 to TRBJ2-5, with D uncertain. Germline V gene data show CDR1 as SGHRS and CDR2 as YFSETQ. The CDR3 consists of 14 residues. Between the trimmed V and J ends, which lost 0 bases and 1 base, there was a span of 7 bases. The DNA for the CDR3 is TGCGCCAGCAGCTTGGGGAGTTTCCAAGAGACCCAGTACTTC. It specifies CASSLGSFQETQYF.

This chain joins TRBV20-1 and TRBJ2-7; 7 nucleotides agree with TRBD1. The germline V gene encodes CDR1 DFQATT and CDR2 SNEGSKA (reference sequence). The length of the CDR3 is 14 residues. J lost 5 bases, V lost 6 bases, and 13 bases had no gene match. The CDR3 sequence is CSAPDRLAEDEQYF. CDR3 sequence (DNA): TGCAGTGCCCCGGACAGGCTTGCCGAGGACGAGCAGTACTTC.

In regard to this clonotype: Just one base apart from a much larger clone, this may be a read error. CDR3 sequence reads: CASSHQANTEAFF. CDR3 nucleotides: TGTGCCAGCAGCCATCAGGCGAACACTGAAGCTTTCTTT. The J gene is TRBJ1-1, the V gene TRBV9; no clear D gene. Trimming removed 4 bases from V and 1 base from J, with 8 bases in between. The germline V gene encodes CDR1 SGDLS and CDR2 YYNGEE. CDR3 size: 13 residues.

V and J are TRBV5-1 and TRBJ2-7, with 9 bases that match TRBD2. Losses at the gene ends were 0 bases for V and 3 bases for J; bases not matched to a gene: 7. Germline assignment: CDR1 SGHRS and CDR2 YFSETQ. The CDR3 has 16 amino acids. This CDR3 is CASSLGWASGNYEQYF. The CDR3 DNA follows: TGCGCCAGCAGCTTGGGATGGGCTAGCGGGAACTACGAGCAGTACTTC.